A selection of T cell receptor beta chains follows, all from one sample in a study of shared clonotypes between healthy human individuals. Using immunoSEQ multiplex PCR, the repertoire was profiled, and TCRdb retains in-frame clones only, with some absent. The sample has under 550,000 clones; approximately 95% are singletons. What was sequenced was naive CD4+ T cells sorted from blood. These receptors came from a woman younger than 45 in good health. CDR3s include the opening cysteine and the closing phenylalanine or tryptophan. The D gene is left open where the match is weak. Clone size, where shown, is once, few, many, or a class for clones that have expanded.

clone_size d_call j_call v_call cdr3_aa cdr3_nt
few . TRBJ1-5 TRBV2 CASSEQTNQPQHF TGTGCCAGCAGTGAACAGACCAATCAGCCCCAGCATTTT
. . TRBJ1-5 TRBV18 CASSPKGISNQPQHF TGTGCCAGCTCACCGAAAGGGATCAGCAATCAGCCCCAGCATTTT
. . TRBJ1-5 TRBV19 CASSRRDGGVGGNQPQHF TGTGCCAGTAGTCGACGGGACGGAGGTGTTGGGGGCAATCAGCCCCAGCATTTT
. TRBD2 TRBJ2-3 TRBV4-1 CASSQSGRGLAGGTDTQYF TGCGCCAGCAGCCAGTCCGGACGAGGACTAGCGGGGGGCACAGATACGCAGTATTTT
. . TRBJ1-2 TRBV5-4 CASSSPGRGYGYTF TGTGCCAGCAGCTCCCCCGGCAGGGGCTATGGCTACACCTTC
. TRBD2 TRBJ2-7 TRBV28 CASSWETSGRAGFQNEQYF TGTGCCAGCAGTTGGGAGACTAGCGGGAGGGCCGGATTCCAGAACGAGCAGTACTTC
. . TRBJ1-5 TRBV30 CAWSVNRISNQPQHF TGTGCCTGGAGTGTTAACAGGATTAGCAATCAGCCCCAGCATTTT
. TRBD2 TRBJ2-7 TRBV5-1 CASSRGTSGSYEQYF TGCGCCAGCAGCCGCGGGACTAGCGGCTCCTACGAGCAGTACTTC
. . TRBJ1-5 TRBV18 CASSPFEAGPQHF TGTGCCAGCTCACCGTTCGAAGCGGGCCCCCAGCATTTT
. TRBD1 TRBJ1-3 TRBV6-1 CASSSGGSGNTIYF TGTGCCAGCAGTTCAGGGGGTTCTGGAAACACCATATATTTT
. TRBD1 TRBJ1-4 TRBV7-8 CASSWRTGWEKLFF TGTGCCAGCAGCTGGAGGACAGGGTGGGAAAAACTGTTTTTT
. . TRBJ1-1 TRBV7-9 CAASLLGMNTEAFF TGTGCCGCATCCCTACTGGGAATGAACACTGAAGCTTTCTTT
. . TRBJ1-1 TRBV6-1 CASSEFEAENTEAFF TGTGCCAGCAGTGAATTTGAAGCGGAAAACACTGAAGCTTTCTTT
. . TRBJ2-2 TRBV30 CAWSEGDLASGELFF TGTGCCTGGAGTGAGGGGGACCTAGCGTCCGGGGAGCTGTTTTTT
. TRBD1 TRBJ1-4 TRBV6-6 CASSYIRTGGEKLFF TGTGCCAGCAGTTACATCCGGACAGGGGGTGAAAAACTGTTTTTT
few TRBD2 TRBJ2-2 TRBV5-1 CASSLVVLAGSGELFF TGCGCCAGCAGCTTGGTAGTGCTAGCGGGGTCCGGGGAGCTGTTTTTT
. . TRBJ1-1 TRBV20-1 CCIGKDTEAFF TGTTGTATTGGAAAGGACACTGAAGCTTTCTTT
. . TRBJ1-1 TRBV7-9 CASSEQVEAFF TGTGCCAGCAGCGAACAGGTTGAAGCTTTCTTT
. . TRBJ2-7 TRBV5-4 CASSLAFYQNEQYF TGTGCCAGCAGCTTGGCCTTCTACCAGAACGAGCAGTACTTC
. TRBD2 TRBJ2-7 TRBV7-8 CASSLGLAGGPIDEQYF TGTGCCAGCAGCTTAGGACTAGCGGGAGGGCCTATCGACGAGCAGTACTTC
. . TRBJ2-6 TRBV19 CASSTRRSGANVLTF TGTGCCAGTAGTACGCGTAGATCTGGGGCCAACGTCCTGACTTTC
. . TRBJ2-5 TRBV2 CASSGRAVETQYF TGTGCCAGCAGTGGACGGGCGGTGGAGACCCAGTACTTC
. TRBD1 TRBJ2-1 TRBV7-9 CASSPSSRTGGKNEQFF TGTGCCAGCAGCCCGAGTTCCAGGACAGGGGGAAAAAATGAGCAGTTCTTC
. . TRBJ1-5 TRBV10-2 CASTESGTNNQPQHF TGCGCCAGCACCGAGAGTGGGACCAACAATCAGCCCCAGCATTTT
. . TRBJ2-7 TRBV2 CASSEVRSYEQYF TGTGCCAGCAGTGAGGTCAGGTCCTACGAGCAGTACTTC
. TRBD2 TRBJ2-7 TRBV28 CASSKGVAGGYEQYF TGTGCCAGCAGCAAGGGGGTAGCGGGAGGTTACGAGCAGTACTTC
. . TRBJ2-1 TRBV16 CASNTPRESPEQFF TGTGCCAGCAACACCCCCCGGGAGTCTCCTGAGCAGTTCTTC
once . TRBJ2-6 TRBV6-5 CASSYVPFSGANVLTF TGTGCCAGCAGTTACGTACCCTTTTCTGGGGCCAACGTCCTGACTTTC
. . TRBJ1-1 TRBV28 CASQGGGTEAFF TGTGCCAGCCAGGGAGGGGGCACTGAAGCTTTCTTT
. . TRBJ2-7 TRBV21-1 CASNLEPGQWDSYEQYF TGTGCCAGCAACCTCGAACCGGGACAGTGGGACTCCTACGAGCAGTACTTC
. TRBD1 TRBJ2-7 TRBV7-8 CASSRRGQGLSHEQYF TGTGCCAGCAGCAGACGAGGACAGGGGCTTTCCCACGAGCAGTACTTC
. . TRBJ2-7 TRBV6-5 CASSQVPGRSEQYF TGTGCCAGCAGTCAGGTCCCCGGGAGATCAGAGCAGTACTTC
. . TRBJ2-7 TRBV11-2 CASSLAPVSSYEQYF TGTGCCAGCAGCTTAGCGCCAGTCTCTTCCTACGAGCAGTACTTC
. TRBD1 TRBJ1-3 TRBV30 CAWEQGARGNTIYF TGTGCCTGGGAACAGGGGGCTAGGGGAAACACCATATATTTT
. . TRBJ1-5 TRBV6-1 CASSPTGQGNQPQHF TGTGCCAGCAGTCCCACAGGTCAGGGCAATCAGCCCCAGCATTTT
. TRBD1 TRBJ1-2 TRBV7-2 CASSTYRGNYGYTF TGTGCCAGCAGCACCTACAGGGGGAACTATGGCTACACCTTC
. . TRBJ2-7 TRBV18 CASSPAEDYEQYF TGTGCCAGCTCACCAGCGGAGGATTACGAGCAGTACTTC
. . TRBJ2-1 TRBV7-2 CASSIDNNNEQFF TGTGCCAGCAGTATAGACAACAACAATGAGCAGTTCTTC
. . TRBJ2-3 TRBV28 CASSLDRDTQYF TGTGCCAGCAGTCTCGACAGGGATACGCAGTATTTT
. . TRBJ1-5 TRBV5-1 CASSLGEGSQPQHF TGCGCCAGCAGCTTGGGGGAGGGGAGTCAGCCCCAGCATTTT
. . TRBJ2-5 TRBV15 CATSALRTQETQYF TGTGCCACCAGCGCCCTCCGGACACAAGAGACCCAGTACTTC
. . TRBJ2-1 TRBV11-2 CATSWGDMGSEQFF TGTGCCACGAGCTGGGGTGACATGGGAAGTGAGCAGTTCTTC
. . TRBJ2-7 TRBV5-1 CASSHPDSHEQYF TGCGCCAGCAGCCACCCCGACAGCCACGAGCAGTACTTC
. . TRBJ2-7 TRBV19 CASSTYVGTHLSYEQYF TGTGCCAGTAGTACTTACGTCGGGACACATCTCTCCTACGAGCAGTACTTC
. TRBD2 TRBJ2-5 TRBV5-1 CASSLGAGGGGETQYF TGCGCCAGCAGCTTGGGAGCGGGAGGAGGAGGGGAGACCCAGTACTTC
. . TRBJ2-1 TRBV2 CASSGYNEQFF TGTGCCAGCAGCGGTTACAATGAGCAGTTCTTC
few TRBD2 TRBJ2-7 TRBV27 CASSGLAETYEQYF TGTGCCAGCAGCGGACTAGCGGAGACCTACGAGCAGTACTTC
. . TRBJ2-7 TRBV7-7 CASSSDTSRYEQYF TGTGCCAGCAGCTCGGACACCAGCCGCTACGAGCAGTACTTC
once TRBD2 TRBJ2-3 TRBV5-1 CASSLGLAGGLDTQYF TGCGCCAGCAGCTTGGGACTAGCGGGAGGGCTAGATACGCAGTATTTT
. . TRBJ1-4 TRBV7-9 CASSLDQGSEKLFF TGTGCCAGCAGCTTAGATCAGGGTTCAGAAAAACTGTTTTTT